The 32 T cell receptor beta chains presented below share a single source sample, sequenced in a study of CD8 T cells in Susac syndrome. A quantity of about 0.5 to 1 ug RNA underwent reverse transcription using random hexamers. TCRdb re-called the immunoSEQ multiplex PCR reads through MiXCR, storing one row per CDR3 protein. Among 95,000 to 150,000 distinct CDR3 sequences listed, 96% were seen once. The sequenced sample consisted of CD4+ T cells from PBMCs. Receptors originate from a human donor with Susac syndrome.

The chain combines TRBV10-3 with TRBJ2-1, with D possibly matching TRBD2 (5 bases). The germline V and J ends were trimmed by 4 bases and 4 bases, with 20 bases remaining between them. The CDR3 totals 17 residues. The germline CDR1 and CDR2 sequences are ENHRY and SYGVKD. CDR3 amino acids: CAISGPEAAKRYNEQFF. The CDR3 DNA sequence: TGTGCCATCAGTGGCCCGGAGGCAGCAAAGCGTTACAATGAGCAGTTCTTC.

The CDR3 sequence is CSVSLGSRFGAFF. CDR3 nucleotides: TGCAGCGTATCGTTAGGGTCGAGGTTTGGAGCTTTCTTT. The chain uses TRBV29-1 and TRBJ1-1; D gene unclear. The CDR3 loop spans 13 amino acids. The germline gives CDR1 SQVTM, CDR2 ANQGSEA. V lost 6 bases and J lost 10, with 21 bases in between.

The chain carries TRBV9 and TRBJ2-1; D possibly uses TRBD1 or TRBD2 (6 bases each). V was trimmed by 0 bases and J by 5 bases, leaving 15 bases between them. The CDR3 length is 16 residues. Germline lookup yields CDR1 SGDLS and CDR2 YYNGEE. CDR3 in DNA: TGTGCCAGCAGCGTAGCTACGGGGGCGGGGAACAATGAGCAGTTCTTC. As protein: CASSVATGAGNNEQFF.

The chain links TRBV5-1 to TRBJ2-5; D uncertain. Germline values: CDR1 SGHRS, CDR2 YFSETQ. Trimming pared 3 bases from V and 3 bases from J, leaving 9 bases between. The CDR3 covers 13 residues. The CDR3 reads CASSSLEKETQYF. CDR3 nucleotide sequence: TGCGCCAGCAGCTCCCTGGAAAAAGAGACCCAGTACTTC.

CDR3: CSARGQYRTDTQYF. CDR3 nucleotide sequence: TGCAGTGCTAGGGGACAGTATCGCACAGATACGCAGTATTTT. The chain couples TRBV20-1 to TRBJ2-3; 7 nucleotides line up with TRBD1. The CDR3 loop spans 14 amino acids. Trimming at V came to 3 bases and at J to 1 base, leaving 4 bases not matched to a gene. Looked up from germline, CDR1 is DFQATT and CDR2 is SNEGSKA (reference sequence).

The chain couples TRBV29-1 to TRBJ2-3, with D tentatively TRBD2 (5 bases). Germline CDR1 and CDR2: SQVTM and ANQGSEA. The CDR3 spans 14 residues. Trimming removed 5 bases from V and 2 bases from J, with 14 bases in between. The CDR3 is CSVPSTIVTDTQYF. CDR3 in DNA: TGCAGCGTTCCTAGCACTATTGTCACAGATACGCAGTATTTT.

V gene TRBV30 combines with J gene TRBJ1-5; D unclear. The ends were cut back, 5 bases at V and 0 bases at J, with 8 bases in the middle. Germline assignment: CDR1 GTSNPN and CDR2 SVGIG (reference sequence). The CDR3 spans 13 residues. The CDR3 sequence: CAWSTGSNQPQHF. As DNA, the CDR3 is TGTGCCTGGTCGACGGGTAGCAATCAGCCCCAGCATTTT.

This clonotype was found once. V usage is TRBV11-1 and J usage is TRBJ2-1; 9 bases match TRBD1. Trimming removed 5 bases from V and 12 bases from J; junction bases left unmatched: 17. Germline CDR1 SGHAT, CDR2 FQDESV (reference sequence). CDR3 length: 16 amino acids. The CDR3 sequence is CASSERTPGQGDGQFF. The DNA of the CDR3 is TGTGCCAGCAGCGAACGTACACCGGGACAGGGTGACGGGCAGTTCTTC.

The chain recombines TRBV24-1 with TRBJ2-2; the match to TRBD1 covers 8 bases. Germline V CDR1 and CDR2: KGHDR, SFDVKD. J was trimmed by 0 bases and V by 7 bases; bases with no gene match: 0. CDR3 length: 14 amino acids. The CDR3 region is CATRQGANTGELFF. The CDR3 DNA is TGTGCCACCAGACAGGGGGCGAACACCGGGGAGCTGTTTTTT.

J is TRBJ2-1 and V is TRBV6-5; D is unresolved. The CDR3 sequence is 15 residues long. Germline V gene lookup returns CDR1 MNHEY and CDR2 SVGAGI. Between the trimmed V and J ends, which lost 5 bases and 0 bases, there was a span of 11 bases. In DNA, the CDR3 is TGTGCCAGCAGTGTCAGTATAAGCTCCTACAATGAGCAGTTCTTC. Translation gives CASSVSISSYNEQFF.

The chain joins TRBV29-1 to TRBJ2-7; the match to TRBD2 covers 8 bases. The junction had 14 bases not matched to a gene; V was cut back by 6 bases and J by 4 bases. Germline V gene lookup returns CDR1 SQVTM and CDR2 ANQGSEA. The CDR3 totals 15 residues. The CDR3, as DNA: TGCAGCGTCGCCTCCCAGCGGGAGAAAGGGTACGAGCAGTACTTC. It translates to CSVASQREKGYEQYF.

The chain joins TRBV28 to TRBJ1-3, with D hard to call. Trimming removed 1 base at V and 0 bases at J, with 7 bases between. The germline V gene has CDR1 MDHEN and CDR2 SYDVKM. This CDR3 is built from 15 residues. CDR3 protein: CASSLFRVSGNTIYF. CDR3 coding DNA: TGTGCCAGCAGTTTATTCCGGGTCTCTGGAAACACCATATATTTT.

This chain links TRBV25-1 with TRBJ2-3; possible D gene TRBD2, 6 bases. The CDR3 runs to 14 residues. The germline CDR1 and CDR2 sequences are MGHDK and SYGVNS. With 2 bases removed from V and 2 bases from J, the gap between germline ends came to 8 bases. CDR3 protein: CASSEGLPTDTQYF. CDR3 DNA sequence: TGTGCCAGCAGTGAAGGACTACCCACAGATACGCAGTATTTT.

This CDR3 is CATSDDWVGEQFF. Here the CDR3 DNA reads TGTGCCACCAGTGACGATTGGGTAGGGGAGCAGTTCTTC. The chain uses TRBV24-1 and TRBJ2-1; D not certain. This CDR3 contains 13 residues. Germline V lookup: CDR1 KGHDR, CDR2 SFDVKD. V was trimmed by 4 bases and J by 10 bases, leaving 13 bases between them.

The V call is TRBV7-9, the J call TRBJ2-1; D perhaps matches TRBD2 (6 bases). Trimming took 10 bases from V and 2 from J, leaving 18 bases between them. CDR1 and CDR2 (germline): SEHNR, FQNEAQ (reference sequence). This CDR3 contains 15 residues. The CDR3 region is CATRGPSDAYNEQFF. The DNA for the CDR3 is TGTGCCACCCGCGGTCCTAGCGACGCCTACAATGAGCAGTTCTTC.

In this sample, this clonotype turned up once. The V gene is TRBV27, the J gene TRBJ1-1; tentatively, D is TRBD1 (5 bases). This CDR3 contains 15 residues. The V end was cut by 6 bases, the J end by 1 base, with 15 bases between. CDR1 and CDR2 (germline): MNHEY, SMNVEV (reference sequence). The CDR3 region has the DNA TGTGCCAGCAGACTCCAAGATAGGGGGAACACTGAAGCTTTCTTT. Amino acid sequence: CASRLQDRGNTEAFF.

The CDR3 DNA follows: TGCGCCAGCAGCTACCAAACCGGGACAGGGGAAGCTTTCTTT. Encoded protein: CASSYQTGTGEAFF. The chain recombines TRBV5-1 with TRBJ1-1, with 9 bases matching TRBD1. J was trimmed by 8 bases and V by 3 bases; bases with no gene match: 8. This CDR3 is built from 14 residues. Germline V CDR1 and CDR2: SGHRS, YFSETQ.

V and J are TRBV4-2 and TRBJ1-2; no clear D. The CDR3 is made up of 14 amino acids. Germline CDR1 is LGHNA and CDR2 is YNFKEQ. The germline V and J ends were trimmed by 0 bases and 8 bases, with 13 bases remaining between them. The CDR3 DNA reads TGTGCCAGCAGCCAAGATCCGACGGGTGAAGGCTACACCTTC. This sequence encodes CASSQDPTGEGYTF.

This chain links TRBV7-3 with TRBJ2-1; TRBD2 is a possible D gene (6 bases). The V gene lost 4 bases and the J gene lost 5 bases, with 18 bases spanning the gap. The germline V gene has CDR1 SGHTA and CDR2 FQGTGA. This CDR3 has 16 amino acids. This CDR3 is CASSSPGPGVNNEQFF. The CDR3 DNA reads as TGTGCCAGCAGCTCTCCCGGGCCGGGGGTAAACAATGAGCAGTTCTTC.

V gene TRBV4-3 combines with J gene TRBJ2-1; D is unresolved. V was shortened by 0 bases and J by 8 bases, with 8 bases between the two germline ends. Germline CDR1 is LGHNA and CDR2 is YSLEER. The CDR3 spans 13 residues. Here the CDR3 reads CASSQDRLYEQFF. The CDR3 nucleotides are TGCGCCAGCAGCCAAGATAGGTTATATGAGCAGTTCTTC.

This chain uses TRBV30 with TRBJ2-3; D is undetermined. Germline V lookup: CDR1 GTSNPN, CDR2 SVGIG (reference sequence). V lost 4 bases to trimming and J lost 0 bases, with 8 bases between them. CDR3 length equals 13 residues. CDR3 DNA: TGTGCCTGGACCCCTCTAAGCACAGATACGCAGTATTTT. Its protein is CAWTPLSTDTQYF.

The chain has TRBV3-1 and TRBJ2-7; 7 positions match TRBD2. The germline CDR1 and CDR2 sequences are LGHDT and YNNKEL (reference sequence). Losses at the gene ends were 1 base for V and 2 bases for J; bases not matched to a gene: 5. The CDR3 has 15 amino acids. The CDR3, as DNA: TGTGCCAGCAGCCAAGGCGGGAGAGGACCCTACGAGCAGTACTTC. Encoded protein: CASSQGGRGPYEQYF.

The rearrangement joins TRBV29-1 to TRBJ2-2; D is ambiguous. Per germline, CDR1 SQVTM and CDR2 ANQGSEA. The CDR3 runs to 14 residues. V dropped 6 bases and J dropped 0 bases, with 11 bases sitting between them. Here the CDR3 DNA reads TGCAGCGTGGCCCGGACGGCGAACACCGGGGAGCTGTTTTTT. Protein product: CSVARTANTGELFF.

The chain uses TRBV4-1 and TRBJ1-4; 8 nucleotides line up with TRBD1. The V segment lost 0 bases and the J segment 8 bases; nucleotides outside the gene matches: 8. Germline loops: CDR1 MGHRA, CDR2 YSYEKL. CDR3 size: 16 residues. The CDR3: CASSQDGQGRKEKLFF. DNA for the CDR3: TGCGCCAGCAGCCAAGACGGACAGGGACGGAAGGAAAAACTGTTTTTT.

V and J are TRBV29-1 and TRBJ2-1, with a possible D match to TRBD2 (5 bases). V was pared by 1 base and J by 0 bases, with 7 bases between. The CDR3 is made up of 14 amino acids. CDR1 and CDR2 (germline): SQVTM, ANQGSEA. As DNA, the CDR3 is TGCAGCGTTGAAGCGGGAAGCTCCTACAATGAGCAGTTCTTC. It codes for CSVEAGSSYNEQFF.

The V gene is TRBV19, the J gene TRBJ2-5; D perhaps matches TRBD2 (6 bases). CDR1 LNHDA and CDR2 SQIVND come from the germline V gene (reference sequence). V was cut by 6 bases and J by 4 bases, with 21 bases left in between. The CDR3 totals 16 residues. The CDR3, as DNA: TGTGCCAGTAGCCCACGGGACCACGGACTAAGAGAGACCCAGTACTTC. It translates to CASSPRDHGLRETQYF. Combining the CDR3 with reference TRBV19 and TRBJ2-5 gives the whole variable domain DGGITQSPKYLFRKEGQNVTLSCEQNLNHDAMYWYRQDPGQGLRLIYYSQIVNDFQKGDIAEGYSVSREKKESFPLTVTSAQKNPTAFYLCASSPRDHGLRETQYFGPGTRLLVL.

The chain combines TRBV3-1 with TRBJ2-3; D uncertain. There are 13 residues in the CDR3. CDR1 and CDR2 from the germline V gene are LGHDT and YNNKEL (reference sequence). V lost 0 bases and J 2 bases, leaving 3 bases between the germline ends. The CDR3 sequence: CASSQETTDTQYF. In DNA, the CDR3 is TGTGCCAGCAGCCAAGAAACCACAGATACGCAGTATTTT.

The rearrangement links TRBV20-1 to TRBJ2-2; no reliable D call. Germline V gives CDR1 DFQATT, CDR2 SNEGSKA (reference sequence). The CDR3 covers 15 residues. The V gene lost 1 base and the J gene lost 6 bases, with 15 bases spanning the gap. For the CDR3, the DNA is TGCAGTGCTAGAGGGACGTTCCGAAGGGCCGGGGAGCTGTTTTTT. Translating it yields CSARGTFRRAGELFF.

The count of this clonotype is one. V is TRBV27 and J is TRBJ1-5; no reliable D call. CDR1 is MNHEY, CDR2 SMNVEV, per germline (reference sequence). V was shortened by 6 bases and J by 0 bases, with 6 bases between the two germline ends. This CDR3 is 13 amino acids long. The CDR3 loop reads CASSTSSNQPQHF. CDR3 nucleotides: TGTGCCAGCAGCACCAGTAGCAATCAGCCCCAGCATTTT.

The chain joins TRBV24-1 to TRBJ2-3; D is unclear. CDR3 length: 13 amino acids. Looked up from germline, CDR1 is KGHDR and CDR2 is SFDVKD. Trimming removed 12 bases at V and 2 bases at J, with 14 bases between. The CDR3 sequence: CAAGDKLTDTQYF. The CDR3, as DNA: TGTGCCGCTGGAGACAAACTCACAGATACGCAGTATTTT.

V is TRBV19 and J is TRBJ2-2; 9 bases agree with TRBD1. The CDR3 consists of 15 residues. The V gene's germline CDR1 is LNHDA and CDR2 SQIVND (reference sequence). Trimming removed 7 bases from V and 0 bases from J; junction bases left unmatched: 3. The CDR3 region has the DNA TGTGCCAGTAAAACAGGGGGCGCGAACACCGGGGAGCTGTTTTTT. It yields the protein CASKTGGANTGELFF.

The V gene is TRBV29-1, the J gene TRBJ2-3; 7 bases line up with TRBD2. Germline lookup yields CDR1 SQVTM and CDR2 ANQGSEA. Losses at the gene ends were 4 bases for V and 6 bases for J; bases not matched to a gene: 7. This CDR3 is 13 amino acids long. The CDR3 region is CSVGGAGTDTQYF. CDR3 nucleotide sequence: TGCAGCGTTGGTGGAGCGGGAACGGATACGCAGTATTTT.